This TCR beta chain was recorded in a study of OX40 agonist ivuxolimab in advanced cancers. This clone is a singleton in its sample. Data came from immunoSEQ multiplex PCR; TCRdb stores just in-frame clones and leaves some out. The sample has 75,000 to 80,000 clones, nearly 95% seen once. CDR3 length equals 13 residues. V dropped 9 bases and J dropped 0 bases, with 11 bases sitting between them. Germline lookup yields CDR1 LNHDA and CDR2 SQIVND (reference sequence). This rearrangement joins TRBV19 to TRBJ1-1, with TRBD1 as a possible D gene (6 bases). The sample in question was CD4+ or CD8+ T cells sorted from blood, obtained in a trial of the OX40 agonist ivuxolimab. The receptor was isolated from an adult with an advanced solid tumor such as melanoma, head and neck, liver or kidney cancer. The chain's CDR3 is CASFGTMNTEAFF. The CDR3 nucleotides are TGTGCCAGCTTCGGGACAATGAACACTGAAGCTTTCTTT.